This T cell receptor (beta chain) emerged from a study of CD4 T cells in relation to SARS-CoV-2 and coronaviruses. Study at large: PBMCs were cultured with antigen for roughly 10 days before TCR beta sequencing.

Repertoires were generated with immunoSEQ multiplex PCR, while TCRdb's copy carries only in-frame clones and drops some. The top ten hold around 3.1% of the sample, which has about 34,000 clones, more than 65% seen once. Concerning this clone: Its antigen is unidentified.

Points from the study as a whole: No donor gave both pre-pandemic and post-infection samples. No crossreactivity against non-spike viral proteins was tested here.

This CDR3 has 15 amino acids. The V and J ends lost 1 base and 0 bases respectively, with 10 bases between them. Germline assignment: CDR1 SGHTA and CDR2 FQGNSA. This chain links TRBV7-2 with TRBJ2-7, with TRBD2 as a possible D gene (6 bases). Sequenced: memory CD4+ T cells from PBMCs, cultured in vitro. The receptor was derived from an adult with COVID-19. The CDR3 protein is CASSLVLALSYEQYF. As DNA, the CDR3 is TGTGCCAGCAGCTTAGTACTAGCCCTCTCCTACGAGCAGTACTTC.